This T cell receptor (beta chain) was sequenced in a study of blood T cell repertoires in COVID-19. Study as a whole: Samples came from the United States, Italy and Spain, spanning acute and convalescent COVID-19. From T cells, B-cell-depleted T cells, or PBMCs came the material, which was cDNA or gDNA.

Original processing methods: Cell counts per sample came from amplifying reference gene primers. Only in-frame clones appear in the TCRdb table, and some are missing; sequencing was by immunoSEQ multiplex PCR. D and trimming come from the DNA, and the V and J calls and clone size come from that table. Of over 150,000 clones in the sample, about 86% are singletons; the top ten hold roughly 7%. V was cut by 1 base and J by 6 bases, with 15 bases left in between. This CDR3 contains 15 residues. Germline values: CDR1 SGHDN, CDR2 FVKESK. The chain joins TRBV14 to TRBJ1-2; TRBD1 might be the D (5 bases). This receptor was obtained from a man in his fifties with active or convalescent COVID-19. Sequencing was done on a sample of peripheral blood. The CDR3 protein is CASSQVGGAGHGYTF. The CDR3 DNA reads TGTGCCAGCAGCCAAGTTGGCGGGGCTGGGCATGGCTACACCTTC.